This T cell receptor beta chain was retrieved from a study of OX40 agonist ivuxolimab in advanced cancers. Study information: Six ivuxolimab dose levels, 0.01 to 10 mg/kg, were given intravenously every 2 weeks.

Profiling relied on immunoSEQ multiplex PCR, and the TCRdb table lists in-frame clones only, not all of them. The top ten hold about 10% of the sample, which has 70,000 or so clones, around 90% seen once. This CDR3 spans 15 amino acids. Germline CDR1 LNHDA, CDR2 SQIVND (reference sequence). V lost 2 bases, J lost 2 bases, and 12 bases lay in between. The specimen comprised CD4+ or CD8+ T cells sorted from blood, sampled in a trial of the OX40 agonist ivuxolimab. The clonotype comes from an adult with an advanced solid tumor such as melanoma, head and neck, liver or kidney cancer. This sequence joins TRBV19 and TRBJ1-2; D unclear. The DNA for the CDR3 is TGTGCCAGTAGTATACGGGCCACTCGAAACTATGGCTACACCTTC. Protein product: CASSIRATRNYGYTF.